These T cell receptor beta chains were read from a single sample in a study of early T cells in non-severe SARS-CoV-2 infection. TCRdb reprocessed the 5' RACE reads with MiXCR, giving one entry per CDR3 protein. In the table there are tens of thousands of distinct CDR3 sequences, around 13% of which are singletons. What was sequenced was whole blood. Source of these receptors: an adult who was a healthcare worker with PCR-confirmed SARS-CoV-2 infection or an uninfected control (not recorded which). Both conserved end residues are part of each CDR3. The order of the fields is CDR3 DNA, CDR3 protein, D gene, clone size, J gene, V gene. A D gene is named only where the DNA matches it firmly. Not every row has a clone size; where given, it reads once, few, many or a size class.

DNA: TGTGCCAGCAGTCCACCGGGACTAGCGGGCAATGAGCAGTTCTTC
CDR3: CASSPPGLAGNEQFF
D: TRBD2
size: few
J: TRBJ2-1
V: TRBV2

DNA: TGTGCCAGCAGCTTCGAGACCGGGACGGAGACGCTACCACACTATGGCTACACCTTC
CDR3: CASSFETGTETLPHYGYTF
D: -
size: -
J: TRBJ1-2
V: TRBV5-5

DNA: TGTGCCAGCAGCCCTAGGACCGAGCAGTACTTC
CDR3: CASSPRTEQYF
D: -
size: -
J: TRBJ2-7
V: TRBV7-2

DNA: -
CDR3: CASNALTGELFFF
D: -
size: few
J: TRBJ2-2
V: TRBV9

DNA: TGTGCCACCGCTCCGGGACAGGGAGAGACCCAGTACTTC
CDR3: CATAPGQGETQYF
D: TRBD1
size: many
J: TRBJ2-5
V: TRBV24-1

DNA: TGTGCCAGCAGGGGACTTCCGAACACTGAAGCTTTCTTT
CDR3: CASRGLPNTEAFF
D: -
size: -
J: TRBJ1-1
V: TRBV3-1

DNA: TGTGCCAGCATTGCGGGAGCGGAATACAATGAGCAGTTCTTC
CDR3: CASIAGAEYNEQFF
D: TRBD2
size: -
J: TRBJ2-1
V: TRBV7-8

DNA: TGCAGCGTTGCCCAGGGGGCTGACACTGAAGCTTTCTTT
CDR3: CSVAQGADTEAFF
D: TRBD1
size: -
J: TRBJ1-1
V: TRBV29-1

DNA: TGTGCCAGCAGCCACGACGGCGGCACCGGGGAGCTGTTTTTT
CDR3: CASSHDGGTGELFF
D: -
size: many
J: TRBJ2-2
V: TRBV2

DNA: TGTGCCAGCAGCGGGGCCTACTATGGCTACACCTTC
CDR3: CASSGAYYGYTF
D: -
size: -
J: TRBJ1-2
V: TRBV28

DNA: TGTGCCAGCAGTGGTACTAGCTACAATGAGCAGTTCTTC
CDR3: CASSGTSYNEQFF
D: -
size: -
J: TRBJ2-1
V: TRBV2

DNA: TGTGCCAGCAGCCAAGGTCATGGACCTGCGGGAATCGCCCCGAATGAAAAACTGTTTTTT
CDR3: CASSQGHGPAGIAPNEKLFF
D: -
size: many
J: TRBJ1-4
V: TRBV4-2

DNA: TGTGCCACCAGCAGAGACCCAAGGACTAGCGGCCGTTCTCACTACAATGAGCAGTTCTTC
CDR3: CATSRDPRTSGRSHYNEQFF
D: TRBD2
size: -
J: TRBJ2-1
V: TRBV15

DNA: TGTGCCAGCAGCTCACGGACTAGCGGGAGCGCCACCTACAATGAGCAGTTCTTC
CDR3: CASSSRTSGSATYNEQFF
D: TRBD2
size: -
J: TRBJ2-1
V: TRBV5-4

DNA: TGCAGCGTCCGGGACAGCCCTGTCAACTCCGGGCAGTTCTTC
CDR3: CSVRDSPVNSGQFF
D: TRBD1
size: many
J: TRBJ2-1
V: TRBV29-1

DNA: TGTGCCATCTCAAGTTCTCCTGGGAATGAGCAGTTCTTC
CDR3: CAISSSPGNEQFF
D: -
size: few
J: TRBJ2-1
V: TRBV10-3

DNA: TGTGCCACCAGTGATCCAGGACAGGGCCCGCAGTATTTT
CDR3: CATSDPGQGPQYF
D: TRBD1
size: many
J: TRBJ2-3
V: TRBV24-1

DNA: TGCAGCGGTGGACAGGGTGCTGCTGAAGCTTTCTTT
CDR3: CSGGQGAAEAFF
D: TRBD1
size: few
J: TRBJ1-1
V: TRBV29-1

DNA: TGTGCCATCAGTCGACAGGTTCAAGAGACCCAGTACTTC
CDR3: CAISRQVQETQYF
D: -
size: few
J: TRBJ2-5
V: TRBV10-3